This TCR beta chain derives from a study of long-term antiretroviral therapy in people with HIV. Study at large: First collections came about a decade before the 2015 immediate-ART recommendation.

Runs used v3.0 of the immunoSEQ assay and were done at survey level. Only in-frame clones appear in the TCRdb table, and some are missing; sequencing was by immunoSEQ multiplex PCR. Of fewer than 40,000 clones listed, approximately 93% are singletons. The germline V gene has CDR1 LNHDA and CDR2 SQIVND (reference sequence). CDR3 length: 16 residues. V gave up 4 bases and J gave up 2 bases; unmatched junction bases: 7. In regard to this clone: Its antigen remains unidentified.

Findings and limits, study-wide: Information on adherence to ART, viral resistance or therapy changes was unavailable.

The specimen comprised unsorted PBMCs, sampled approximately 5 years after starting antiretroviral therapy. The TCR sequence derives from a woman aged 50 to 60 with HIV. The gene calls are TRBV19 and TRBJ2-2; TRBD1 matches at 7 bases. CDR3: CASSTIRQGNTGELFF. DNA for the CDR3: TGTGCCAGTAGTACAATTAGACAGGGAAACACCGGGGAGCTGTTTTTT.